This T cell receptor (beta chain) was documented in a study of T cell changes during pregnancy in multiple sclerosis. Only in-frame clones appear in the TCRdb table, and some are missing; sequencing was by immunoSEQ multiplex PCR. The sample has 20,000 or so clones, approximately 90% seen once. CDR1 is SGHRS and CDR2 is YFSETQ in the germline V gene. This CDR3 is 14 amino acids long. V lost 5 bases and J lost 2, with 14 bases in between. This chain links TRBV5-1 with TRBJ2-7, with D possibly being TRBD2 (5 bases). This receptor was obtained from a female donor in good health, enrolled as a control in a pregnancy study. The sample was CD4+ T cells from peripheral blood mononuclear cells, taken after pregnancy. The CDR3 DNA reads TGCGCCAGCAGTTACCTTCCCGGGGCCTACGAGCAGTACTTC. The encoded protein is CASSYLPGAYEQYF.